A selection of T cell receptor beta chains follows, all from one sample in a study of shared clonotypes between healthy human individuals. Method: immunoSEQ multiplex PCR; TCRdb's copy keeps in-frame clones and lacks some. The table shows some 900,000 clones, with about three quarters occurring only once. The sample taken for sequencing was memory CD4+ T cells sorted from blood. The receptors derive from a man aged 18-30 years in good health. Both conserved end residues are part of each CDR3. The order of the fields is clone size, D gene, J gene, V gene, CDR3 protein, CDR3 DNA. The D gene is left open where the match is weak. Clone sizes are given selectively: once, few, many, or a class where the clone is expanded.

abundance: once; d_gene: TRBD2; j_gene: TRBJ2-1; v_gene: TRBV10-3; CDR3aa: CAISEGKSSGRPSSYNEQFF; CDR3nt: TGTGCCATCAGTGAGGGGAAATCTAGCGGGAGGCCGAGCTCCTACAATGAGCAGTTCTTC
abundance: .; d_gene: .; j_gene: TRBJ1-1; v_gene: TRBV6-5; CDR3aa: CASRRTGTEAFF; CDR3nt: TGTGCCAGCAGACGCACGGGGACTGAAGCTTTCTTT
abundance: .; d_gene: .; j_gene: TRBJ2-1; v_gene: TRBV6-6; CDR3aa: CASSYSPGPLRFF; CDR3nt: TGTGCCAGCAGTTACTCCCCGGGGCCTTTGAGGTTCTTC
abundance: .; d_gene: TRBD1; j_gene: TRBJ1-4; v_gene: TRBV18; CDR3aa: CASSPFVGTDNEKLFF; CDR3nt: TGTGCCAGCTCACCTTTCGTCGGGACAGATAATGAAAAACTGTTTTTT
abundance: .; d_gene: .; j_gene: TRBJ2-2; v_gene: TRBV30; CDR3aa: CAISRTETTGELFF; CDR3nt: TGTGCCATCAGTCGGACAGAGACCACCGGGGAGCTGTTTTTT
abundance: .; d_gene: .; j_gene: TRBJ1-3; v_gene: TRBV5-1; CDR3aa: CASSLEGADTIYF; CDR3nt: TGCGCCAGCAGCTTGGAAGGGGCGGACACCATATATTTT
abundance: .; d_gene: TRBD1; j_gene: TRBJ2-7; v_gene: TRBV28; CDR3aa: CASRPGTGLSEQYF; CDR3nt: TGTGCCAGCAGACCCGGGACAGGTTTAAGCGAGCAGTACTTC
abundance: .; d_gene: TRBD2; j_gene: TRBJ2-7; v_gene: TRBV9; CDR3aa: CASSSYGGSSYEQYF; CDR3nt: TGTGCCAGCAGCTCGTATGGCGGGAGCTCCTACGAGCAGTACTTC
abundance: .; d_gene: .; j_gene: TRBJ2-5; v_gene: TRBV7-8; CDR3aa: CASSLPGGGTQYF; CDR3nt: TGTGCCAGCAGCTTACCAGGGGGGGGGACCCAGTACTTC
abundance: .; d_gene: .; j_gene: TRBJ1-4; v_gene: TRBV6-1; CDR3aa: CASSESSRMIATNEKLFF; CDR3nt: TGTGCCAGCAGTGAGTCAAGCAGAATGATCGCAACTAATGAAAAACTGTTTTTT
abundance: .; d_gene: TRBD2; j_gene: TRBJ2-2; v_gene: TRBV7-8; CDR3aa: CASNFLSGSKDTGELFF; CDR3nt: TGTGCCAGCAACTTTCTTAGCGGGAGCAAGGACACCGGGGAGCTGTTTTTT
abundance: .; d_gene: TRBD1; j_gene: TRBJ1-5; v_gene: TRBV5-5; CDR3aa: CASSGGQGANQPQHF; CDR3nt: TGTGCCAGTAGCGGTGGACAGGGGGCAAATCAGCCCCAGCATTTT
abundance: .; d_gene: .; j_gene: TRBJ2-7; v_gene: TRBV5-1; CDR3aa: CASSLGGSTSYEQYF; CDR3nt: TGCGCCAGCAGCTTGGGAGGTTCGACGTCCTACGAGCAGTACTTC
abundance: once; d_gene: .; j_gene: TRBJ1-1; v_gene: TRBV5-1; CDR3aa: CASSLYGGNGNTEAFF; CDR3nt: TGCGCCAGCAGCTTGTATGGAGGTAATGGGAACACTGAAGCTTTCTTT
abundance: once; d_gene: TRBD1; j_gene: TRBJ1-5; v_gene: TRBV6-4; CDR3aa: CASRLPTWDSCNQPQHF; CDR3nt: TGTGCCAGCAGACTGCCGACCTGGGACAGCTGCAATCAGCCCCAGCATTTT
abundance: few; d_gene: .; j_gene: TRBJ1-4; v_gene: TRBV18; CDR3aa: CASSPPGSTNEKLFF; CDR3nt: TGTGCCAGCTCACCTCCAGGCTCAACTAATGAAAAACTGTTTTTT
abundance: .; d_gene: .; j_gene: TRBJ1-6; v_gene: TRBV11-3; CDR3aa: CASSSGTNSPLHF; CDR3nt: TGTGCCAGCAGCTCCGGGACAAATTCACCCCTCCACTTT
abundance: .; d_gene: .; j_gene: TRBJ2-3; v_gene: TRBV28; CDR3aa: CASSSQGWEADTQYF; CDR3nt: TGTGCCAGCAGTTCACAGGGGTGGGAGGCAGATACGCAGTATTTT
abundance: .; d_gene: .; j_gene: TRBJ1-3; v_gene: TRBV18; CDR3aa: CASSPGTQNTIYF; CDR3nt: TGTGCCAGCTCACCCGGGACTCAAAACACCATATATTTT
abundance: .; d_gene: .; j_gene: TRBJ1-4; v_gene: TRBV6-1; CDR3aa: CASSDLTRRNEKLFF; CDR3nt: TGTGCCAGCAGTGATTTGACAAGGCGCAACGAAAAACTGTTTTTT
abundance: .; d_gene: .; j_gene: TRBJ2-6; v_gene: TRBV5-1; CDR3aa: CASSLEGAGANVLTF; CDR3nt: TGCGCCAGCAGCTTGGAGGGGGCTGGGGCCAACGTCCTGACTTTC
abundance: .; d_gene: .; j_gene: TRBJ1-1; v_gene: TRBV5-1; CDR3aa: CASSLLRGLPAEAFF; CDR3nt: TGCGCCAGCAGCTTGTTGAGGGGTCTTCCGGCTGAAGCTTTCTTT
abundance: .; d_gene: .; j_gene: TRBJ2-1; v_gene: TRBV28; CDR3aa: CASSLYGGEQFF; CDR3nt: TGTGCCAGCAGTTTATATGGGGGTGAGCAGTTCTTC
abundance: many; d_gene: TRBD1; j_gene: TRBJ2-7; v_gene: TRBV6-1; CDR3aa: CASSVLQTGDEQYF; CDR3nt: TGTGCCAGCAGTGTCCTGCAGACAGGGGACGAGCAGTACTTC
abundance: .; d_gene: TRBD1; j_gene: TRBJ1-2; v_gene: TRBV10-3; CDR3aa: CAISESGQGSGYTF; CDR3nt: TGTGCCATCAGTGAGTCGGGACAGGGTAGTGGCTACACCTTC
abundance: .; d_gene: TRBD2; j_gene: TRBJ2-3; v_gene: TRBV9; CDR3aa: CASSVLAGTSGRLSDTQYF; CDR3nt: TGTGCCAGCAGCGTGTTAGCCGGGACTAGCGGGAGGTTGAGCGATACGCAGTATTTT
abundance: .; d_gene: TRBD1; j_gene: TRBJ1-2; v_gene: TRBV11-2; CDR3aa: CASSSGTGGYGYTF; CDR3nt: TGTGCCAGCAGCTCCGGGACAGGGGGGTATGGCTACACCTTC